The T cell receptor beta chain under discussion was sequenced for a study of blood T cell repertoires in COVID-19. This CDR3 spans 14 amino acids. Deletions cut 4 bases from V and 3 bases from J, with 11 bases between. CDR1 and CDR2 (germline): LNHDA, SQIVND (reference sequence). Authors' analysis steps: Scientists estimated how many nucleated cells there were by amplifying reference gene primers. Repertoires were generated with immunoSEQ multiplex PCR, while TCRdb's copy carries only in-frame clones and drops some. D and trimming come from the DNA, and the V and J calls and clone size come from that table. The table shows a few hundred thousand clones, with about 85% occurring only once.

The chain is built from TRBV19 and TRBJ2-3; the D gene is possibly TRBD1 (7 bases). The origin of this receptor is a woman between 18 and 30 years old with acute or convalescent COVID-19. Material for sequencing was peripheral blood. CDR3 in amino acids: CASSKGAGTDTQYF. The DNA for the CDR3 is TGTGCCAGTAGTAAGGGGGCGGGGACAGATACGCAGTATTTT.